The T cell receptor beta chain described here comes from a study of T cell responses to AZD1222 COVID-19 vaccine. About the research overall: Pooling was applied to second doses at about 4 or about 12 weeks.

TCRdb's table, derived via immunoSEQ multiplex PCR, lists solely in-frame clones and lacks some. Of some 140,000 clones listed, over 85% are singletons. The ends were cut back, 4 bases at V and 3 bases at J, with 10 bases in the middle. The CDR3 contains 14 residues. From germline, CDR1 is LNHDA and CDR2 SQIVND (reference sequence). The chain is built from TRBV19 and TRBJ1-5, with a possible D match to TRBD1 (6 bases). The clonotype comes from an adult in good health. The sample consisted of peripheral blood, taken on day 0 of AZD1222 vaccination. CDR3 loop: CASSRTDINQPQHF. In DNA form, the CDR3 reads TGTGCCAGTAGTAGGACAGATATCAATCAGCCCCAGCATTTT.